A single sample is the source of the 20 T cell receptor beta chains below, sequenced in a study of T cell repertoires in cytomegalovirus infection. Using its own MiXCR run on the reads, TCRdb lists one record per CDR3 protein. The sample contains some 600,000 distinct CDR3 sequences, 20% to 25% of which appear only once. Source material: CD8+ T cells from PBMCs. The receptor set was obtained from a human donor in good health (CMV status not recorded). Some clones in this sample may be carry-over from other donors' samples.

This clonotype was counted many times. This chain connects TRBV28 to TRBJ2-5; TRBD1 matches at 7 bases. The germline V gene has CDR1 MDHEN and CDR2 SYDVKM. V lost 3 bases and J lost 2; bases outside the gene matches: 6. The CDR3 consists of 15 residues. CDR3 protein: CASSFPTTGQETQYF. CDR3 nucleotides: TGTGCCAGCAGTTTTCCCACGACAGGGCAAGAGACCCAGTACTTC. Full variable domain (missing parts from reference TRBV28 and TRBJ2-5): DVKVTQSSRYLVKRTGEKVFLECVQDMDHENMFWYRQDPGLGLRLIYFSYDVKMKEKGDIPEGYSVSREKKERFSLILESASTNQTSMYLCASSFPTTGQETQYFGPGTRLLVL.

This chain connects TRBV29-1 to TRBJ2-2; D is uncertain. The CDR3 spans 15 residues. Germline-derived CDR1 and CDR2 are SQVTM and ANQGSEA. Trimming shortened V by 4 bases and J by 3 bases, and 15 bases separated the two germline ends. DNA of the CDR3: TGCAGCGTTGGGTGGGTCAGGAGAGACACCGGGGAGCTGTTTTTT. Translated, it gives CSVGWVRRDTGELFF.

V usage is TRBV12-3 or TRBV12-4 and J usage is TRBJ2-7; D might be TRBD1 (5 bases). V lost 1 base, J lost 3 bases, and 16 bases lay in between. The CDR3 loop spans 16 amino acids. CDR3 nucleotides: TGTGCCAGCAGTTTAGTTCGACAGCAACTTTACTACGAGCAGTACTTC. It translates to CASSLVRQQLYYEQYF.

DNA for the CDR3: TGCGCCAGCAGCCAAGAGAGGGGGCGAAAACTGTTTTTT. Translated: CASSQERGRKLFF. The chain employs TRBV4-3 and TRBJ1-4; 7 positions match TRBD1. This CDR3 contains 13 residues. J lost 10 bases, V lost 0 bases, and 2 bases had no gene match. Looked up from germline, CDR1 is LGHNA and CDR2 is YSLEER.

In this sample, this clonotype turned up a few times. This chain connects TRBV20-1 to TRBJ1-3, with a tentative D call TRBD1 (5 bases). The V and J ends lost 5 bases and 1 base respectively, with 18 bases between them. This CDR3 is 16 amino acids long. Looked up from germline, CDR1 is DFQATT and CDR2 is SNEGSKA (reference sequence). The CDR3: CSAPHYGAGSGNTIYF. In DNA form, the CDR3 reads TGCAGTGCTCCACATTACGGAGCAGGGTCTGGAAACACCATATATTTT.

This clonotype was counted between two and nine times. The CDR3 DNA follows: TGTGCCAGCAGTTTATATGACCGAACCTTAAGTGAGACCCAGTACTTC. Protein sequence: CASSLYDRTLSETQYF. The rearrangement uses TRBV28 and TRBJ2-5, with unresolved D. The CDR3 totals 16 residues. Germline loops: CDR1 MDHEN, CDR2 SYDVKM. The V end was cut by 1 base, the J end by 5 bases, with 17 bases between.

The chain is built from TRBV27 and TRBJ1-1; D is uncertain. Germline assignment: CDR1 MNHEY and CDR2 SMNVEV (reference sequence). Deletions cut 5 bases from V and 3 bases from J, with 13 bases between. The CDR3 totals 14 residues. The CDR3 sequence: CASSQKPLDTEAFF. The DNA of the CDR3 is TGTGCCAGCAGTCAGAAACCACTGGACACTGAAGCTTTCTTT.

The V gene is TRBV2, the J gene TRBJ2-2; 8 bases are a match to TRBD2. The germline V gene encodes CDR1 SNHLY and CDR2 FYNNEI. There are 15 residues in the CDR3. J lost 5 bases, V lost 6 bases, and 8 bases had no gene match. CDR3 residues: CASSKRGGWTGELFF. The CDR3 nucleotides read TGTGCCAGCAGCAAACGGGGGGGCTGGACCGGGGAGCTGTTTTTT.

This clonotype was seen more than once but under ten times. The gene calls are TRBV7-9 and TRBJ2-7; D may be TRBD1 or TRBD2 (5 bases each). The V and J ends lost 5 bases and 12 bases respectively, with 23 bases between them. The CDR3 is 14 amino acids. Germline V gene data show CDR1 as SEHNR and CDR2 as FQNEAQ (reference sequence). CDR3 protein: CASSAWDGEMDGYF. CDR3 DNA: TGTGCCAGCAGCGCCTGGGACGGTGAAATGGATGGGTACTTC.

In this sample, this clonotype turned up many times. The rearrangement links TRBV28 to TRBJ2-7; 9 bases line up with TRBD1. CDR1 is MDHEN, CDR2 SYDVKM, per germline. The trim removed 5 bases at V and 4 bases at J, leaving 15 bases unmatched. The CDR3 has 17 amino acids. The chain's CDR3 is CASSPGTGFKEGYEQYF. The CDR3 DNA reads as TGTGCCAGCAGTCCCGGGACAGGGTTTAAGGAAGGGTACGAGCAGTACTTC.

This clonotype was recorded many times. The V call is TRBV7-2, the J call TRBJ2-7; 7 bases are a match to TRBD1. With 5 bases clipped from V and 4 bases from J, the junction kept 8 bases outside the gene matches. Germline CDR1 is SGHTA and CDR2 is FQGNSA. This CDR3 contains 14 residues. CDR3 amino acids: CASSLNGRGYEQYF. As DNA, the CDR3 is TGTGCCAGCAGCCTAAACGGCAGGGGGTACGAGCAGTACTTC.

The chain uses TRBV7-4 and TRBJ2-7; D is tentatively TRBD1 or TRBD2 (5 bases each). The CDR3 loop spans 14 amino acids. Trimming pared 2 bases from V and 2 bases from J, leaving 10 bases between. CDR1 SGHVT and CDR2 SQSDAQ come from the germline V gene. DNA for the CDR3: TGTGCCAGCAGCTTACCAGAGGGACCCTACGAGCAGTACTTC. Protein sequence: CASSLPEGPYEQYF. Looking up the rest from reference TRBV7-4 and TRBJ2-7 gives the full variable domain: GAGVSQSPRYKVAKRGRDVALRCDSISGHVTLYWYRQTLGQGSEVLTYSQSDAQRDKSGRPSGRFSAERPERSVSTLKIQRTEQGDSAVYLCASSLPEGPYEQYFGPGTRLTVT.

The chain employs TRBV29-1 and TRBJ2-7; 7 bases map to TRBD1. The germline gives CDR1 SQVTM, CDR2 ANQGSEA. This CDR3 has 13 residues. Trimming removed 6 bases from V and 2 bases from J; junction bases left unmatched: 7. CDR3 residues: CSVKQGTTYEQYF. The CDR3 coding sequence is TGCAGCGTGAAACAGGGGACAACCTACGAGCAGTACTTC.

This clonotype was picked up many times. The rearrangement joins TRBV6-1 to TRBJ1-2, with 7 bases aligning to TRBD1. The CDR3 covers 15 residues. Germline trimming cut 7 bases from V and 3 bases from J; bases unmatched to any gene: 11. CDR1 is MNHNS and CDR2 is SASEGT in the germline V gene. The DNA for the CDR3 is TGTGCCAGCAATCCCCGGGACAGTGATTACTATGGCTACACCTTC. It yields the protein CASNPRDSDYYGYTF.

The V and J genes are TRBV27 and TRBJ1-2; 8 bases map to TRBD1. Germline trimming cut 2 bases from V and 9 bases from J; bases unmatched to any gene: 5. Germline V gives CDR1 MNHEY, CDR2 SMNVEV (reference sequence). This CDR3 spans 13 amino acids. The CDR3 region is CASSLNRGRSYTF. The CDR3 DNA is TGTGCCAGCAGTTTAAACAGGGGGAGAAGCTACACCTTC.

This clonotype was observed a single time. The J gene is TRBJ1-5, the V gene TRBV20-1, with TRBD1 matching over 8 bases. This CDR3 has 15 residues. CDR1 DFQATT and CDR2 SNEGSKA come from the germline V gene (reference sequence). V shed 7 bases and J 2 bases; nucleotides not matched to a gene: 10. CDR3 bases: TGCAGTGTCCACGACAGGGGAGTCGGCAATCAGCCCCAGCATTTT. Protein product: CSVHDRGVGNQPQHF.

In its sample, this clonotype was seen a few times. The chain employs TRBV7-4 and TRBJ1-6; tentative D call: TRBD1 (5 bases). Germline-derived CDR1 and CDR2 are SGHVT and SQSDAQ. The V gene lost 5 bases and the J gene lost 6 bases, with 17 bases spanning the gap. This CDR3 is 16 amino acids long. CDR3 amino acids: CASSPRPPGLNSPLHF. CDR3 DNA: TGTGCCAGCAGCCCCCGCCCGCCGGGACTTAATTCACCCCTCCACTTT.

A few counts support this clonotype. This rearrangement joins TRBV2 to TRBJ2-5, with TRBD1 matching 9 bases. Germline V gene lookup returns CDR1 SNHLY and CDR2 FYNNEI. The CDR3 is 18 residues long. V lost 6 bases to trimming and J lost 4 bases; unmatched junction nucleotides: 18. Here the CDR3 reads CASRPRDRELTGIETQYF. CDR3 coding DNA: TGTGCCAGCAGGCCCCGGGACAGGGAGCTTACGGGAATAGAGACCCAGTACTTC.

Comments on this clonotype: One end of the junction is discordant with germline, which a read error may explain. V is TRBV4-1 and J is TRBJ1-1; TRBD1 might be the D (5 bases). The germline V gene encodes CDR1 MGHRA and CDR2 YSYEKL. The CDR3 extends over 12 amino acids. The CDR3 loop reads CASSQEGPGAFF. CDR3 DNA: TGTGCCAGCAGCCAAGAGGGACCGGGAGCTTTCTTT.

The chain employs TRBV9 and TRBJ2-2, with TRBD2 matching 10 bases. J was trimmed by 3 bases and V by 1 base; bases with no gene match: 0. The V gene's germline CDR1 is SGDLS and CDR2 YYNGEE. CDR3 length: 15 amino acids. CDR3 amino acids: CASSVSGGDTGELFF. CDR3 in DNA: TGTGCCAGCAGCGTAAGCGGGGGGGACACCGGGGAGCTGTTTTTT.